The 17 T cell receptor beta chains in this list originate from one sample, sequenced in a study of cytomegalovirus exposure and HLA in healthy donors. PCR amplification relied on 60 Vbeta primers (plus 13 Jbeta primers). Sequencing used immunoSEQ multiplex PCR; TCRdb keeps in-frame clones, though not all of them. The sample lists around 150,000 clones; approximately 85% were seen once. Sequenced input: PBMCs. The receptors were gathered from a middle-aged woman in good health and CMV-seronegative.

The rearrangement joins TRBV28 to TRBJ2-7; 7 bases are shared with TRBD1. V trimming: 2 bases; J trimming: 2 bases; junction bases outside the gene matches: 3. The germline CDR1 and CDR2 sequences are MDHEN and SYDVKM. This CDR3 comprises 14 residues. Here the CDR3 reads CASSLRGQTYEQYF. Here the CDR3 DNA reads TGTGCCAGCAGTTTACGGGGACAGACCTACGAGCAGTACTTC.

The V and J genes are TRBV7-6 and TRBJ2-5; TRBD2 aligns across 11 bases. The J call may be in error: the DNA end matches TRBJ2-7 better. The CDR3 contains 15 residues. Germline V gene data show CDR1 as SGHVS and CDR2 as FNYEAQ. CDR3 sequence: CASSYPTSGNLEQYF. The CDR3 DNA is TGTGCCAGCAGCTACCCGACTAGCGGGAACCTCGAGCAGTACTTC.

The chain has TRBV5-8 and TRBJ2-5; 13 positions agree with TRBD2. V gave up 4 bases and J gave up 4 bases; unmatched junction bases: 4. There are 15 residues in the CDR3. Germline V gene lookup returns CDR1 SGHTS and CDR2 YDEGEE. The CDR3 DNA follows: TGTGCCAGCAGCCAGCGACTAGCGGGAGGAGAGACCCAGTACTTC. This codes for CASSQRLAGGETQYF.

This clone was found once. The CDR3 reads CARSSSDRDVDGYTF. The CDR3 DNA is TGTGCCAGAAGCTCGAGTGACAGGGATGTCGATGGCTACACCTTC. The V gene is TRBV5-3, the J gene TRBJ1-2, with 7 positions matching TRBD1. TRBV5-3 is classed as an ORF, of uncertain function. This CDR3 is 15 amino acids long. V shed 3 bases and J 6 bases; nucleotides not matched to a gene: 11.

The DNA of the CDR3 is TGTGCCAGCGCGCAGGGGGATATGGCCTACGAGCAGTACTTC. This sequence encodes CASAQGDMAYEQYF. The V gene is TRBV11-3, the J gene TRBJ2-7; 7 nucleotides match TRBD1. Germline CDR1 reads SGHNT; CDR2 reads YENEEA. V gave up 8 bases and J gave up 2 bases; unmatched junction bases: 9. The CDR3 totals 14 residues.

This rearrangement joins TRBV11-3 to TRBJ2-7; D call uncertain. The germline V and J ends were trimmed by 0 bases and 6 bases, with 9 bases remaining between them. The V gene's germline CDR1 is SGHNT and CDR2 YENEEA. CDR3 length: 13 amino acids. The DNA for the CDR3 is TGTGCCAGCAGCTTAGATTTGGGCCGCGAGCAGTACTTC. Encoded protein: CASSLDLGREQYF.

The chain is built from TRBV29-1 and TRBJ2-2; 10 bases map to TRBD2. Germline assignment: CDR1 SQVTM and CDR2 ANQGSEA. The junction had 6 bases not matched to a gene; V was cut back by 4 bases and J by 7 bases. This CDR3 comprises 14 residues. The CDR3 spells CSVAAGGLDGELFF. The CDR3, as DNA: TGCAGCGTTGCAGCGGGAGGGCTGGACGGGGAGCTGTTTTTT.

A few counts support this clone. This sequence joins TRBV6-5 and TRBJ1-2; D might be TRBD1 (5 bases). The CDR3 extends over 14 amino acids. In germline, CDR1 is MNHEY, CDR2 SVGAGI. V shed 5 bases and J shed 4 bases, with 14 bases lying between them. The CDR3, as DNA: TGTGCCAGCAGTGCCCAGGGCGGCGGCTATGGCTACACCTTC. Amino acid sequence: CASSAQGGGYGYTF.

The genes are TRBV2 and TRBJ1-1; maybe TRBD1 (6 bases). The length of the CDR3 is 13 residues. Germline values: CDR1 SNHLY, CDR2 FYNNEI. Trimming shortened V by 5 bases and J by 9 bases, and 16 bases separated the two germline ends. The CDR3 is CASSSTVQGKAFF. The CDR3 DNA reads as TGTGCCAGCAGTTCGACGGTACAGGGCAAAGCTTTCTTT.

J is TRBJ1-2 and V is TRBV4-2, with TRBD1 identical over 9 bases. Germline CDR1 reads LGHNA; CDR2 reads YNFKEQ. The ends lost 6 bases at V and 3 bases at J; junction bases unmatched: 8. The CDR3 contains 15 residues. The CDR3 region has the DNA TGTGCCAGCAGTAGGGGACAGGGACGGGACTATGGCTACACCTTC. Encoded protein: CASSRGQGRDYGYTF.

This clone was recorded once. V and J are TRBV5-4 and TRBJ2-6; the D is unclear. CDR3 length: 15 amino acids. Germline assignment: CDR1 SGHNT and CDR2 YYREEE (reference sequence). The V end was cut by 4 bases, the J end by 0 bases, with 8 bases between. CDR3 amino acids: CASSSHLSGANVLTF. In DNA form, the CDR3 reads TGTGCCAGCAGCAGCCACCTCTCTGGGGCCAACGTCCTGACTTTC.

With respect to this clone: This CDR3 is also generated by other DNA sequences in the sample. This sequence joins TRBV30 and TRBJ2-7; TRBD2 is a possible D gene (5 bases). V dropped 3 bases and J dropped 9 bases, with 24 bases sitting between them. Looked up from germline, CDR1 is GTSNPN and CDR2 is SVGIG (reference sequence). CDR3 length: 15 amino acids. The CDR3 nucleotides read TGTGCCTGGAGCGTAGCGTTATTTGGGAGCCTAGGGCAGTACTTC. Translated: CAWSVALFGSLGQYF.

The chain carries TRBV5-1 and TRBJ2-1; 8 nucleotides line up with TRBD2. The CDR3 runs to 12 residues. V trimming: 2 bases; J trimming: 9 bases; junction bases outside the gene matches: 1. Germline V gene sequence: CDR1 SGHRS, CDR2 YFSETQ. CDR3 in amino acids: CASSFLAGEQFF. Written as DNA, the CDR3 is TGCGCCAGCAGCTTTCTAGCGGGTGAGCAGTTCTTC. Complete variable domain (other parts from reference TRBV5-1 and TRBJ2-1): KAGVTQTPRYLIKTRGQQVTLSCSPISGHRSVSWYQQTPGQGLQFLFEYFSETQRNKGNFPGRFSGRQFSNSRSEMNVSTLELGDSALYLCASSFLAGEQFFGPGTRLTVL.

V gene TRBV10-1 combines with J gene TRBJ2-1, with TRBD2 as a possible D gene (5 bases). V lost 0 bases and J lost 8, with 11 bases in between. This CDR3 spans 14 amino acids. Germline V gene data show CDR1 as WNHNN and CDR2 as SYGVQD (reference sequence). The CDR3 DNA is TGCGCCAGCAGTGAGTCGCATCGCGGGCATGAGCAGTTCTTC. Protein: CASSESHRGHEQFF.

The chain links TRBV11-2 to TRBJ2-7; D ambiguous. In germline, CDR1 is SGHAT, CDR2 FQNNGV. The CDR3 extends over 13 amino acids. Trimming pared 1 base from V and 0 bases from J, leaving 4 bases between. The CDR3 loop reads CASSLAGSYEQYF. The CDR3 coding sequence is TGTGCCAGCAGCTTAGCGGGCTCCTACGAGCAGTACTTC.

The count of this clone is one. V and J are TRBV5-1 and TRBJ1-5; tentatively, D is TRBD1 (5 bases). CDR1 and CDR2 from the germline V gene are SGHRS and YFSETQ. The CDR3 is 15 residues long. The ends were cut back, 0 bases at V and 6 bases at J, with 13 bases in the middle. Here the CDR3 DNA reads TGCGCCAGCAGCTTGGCCAGGGAGGGAGTTCAGCCCCAGCATTTT. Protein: CASSLAREGVQPQHF.

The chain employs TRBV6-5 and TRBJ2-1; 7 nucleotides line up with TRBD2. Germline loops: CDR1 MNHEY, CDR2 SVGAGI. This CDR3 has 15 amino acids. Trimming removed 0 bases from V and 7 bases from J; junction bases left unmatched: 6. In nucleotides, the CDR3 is TGTGCCAGCAGTTACTCTAGGGCCGGGGGGAATGAGCAGTTCTTC. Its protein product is CASSYSRAGGNEQFF.